This T cell receptor beta chain was recovered during a study of blood T cell repertoires in COVID-19. Overall study context: Before being deemed recovered, Cohort 3 donors had two negative PCRs, clearance, or symptom resolution. There were acute and convalescent COVID-19 samples, and they came from the United States, Italy and Spain.

Enrollees, roughly 18 to 90 years old, lived in approximately 25 US areas. V lost 4 bases to trimming and J lost 0 bases, with 11 bases between them. The CDR3 consists of 15 residues. CDR1 and CDR2 from the germline V gene are MRHNA and SNTAGT. The protocol was immunoSEQ multiplex PCR, while the TCRdb copy is restricted to in-frame clones and leaves out a portion. This table has some 330,000 clones, 87% appearing once. The sample was PBMCs or T cells enriched from blood (not recorded which). The chain has TRBV6-4 and TRBJ2-3; possibly TRBD1 for D (5 bases). This receptor was taken from a man aged 35 to 55 in a cohort exposed to, infected with or recovered from COVID-19 (not recorded which). CDR3 DNA sequence: TGTGCCAGCAGTGTGGGCAGGGCGAGCACAGATACGCAGTATTTT. Translation: CASSVGRASTDTQYF.